The present TCR beta chain was sequenced within a study of identical twins. The V end lost 3 bases, the J end lost 7 bases, and 13 bases lay between the germline ends. Looked up from germline, CDR1 is DFQATT and CDR2 is SNEGSKA (reference sequence). This CDR3 is 13 amino acids long. In every case, the donor was a healthy Caucasian. Notes on the study in general: Abundant beta clonotypes from cord blood had fewer insertions, unlike memory repertoires, which showed none. Out-of-frame TCR alpha sharing in monozygotic twins exceeded recombination model predictions.

TCRdb analysed the 5' RACE reads with MiXCR anew, one entry per CDR3 protein. The table records around 570,000 distinct CDR3 sequences, approximately 9.6% of them present only once. As concerns this clonotype: Antigen: not known.

The same data also went into a second study, on yellow fever vaccine responses in identical twins.

The clonotype was recovered from a young woman in good health. Sequencing was done on a sample of PBMCs. The rearrangement uses TRBV20-1 and TRBJ2-1; the D gene is possibly TRBD2 (5 bases). CDR3 coding DNA: TGCAGTGCTAGTGTTAATACTAGGAATGAGCAGTTCTTC. Its translation: CSASVNTRNEQFF.